A single sample gave rise to the 26 T cell receptor beta chains below, sequenced in a study of T cell responses to AZD1222 COVID-19 vaccine. TCRdb keeps only in-frame clones here, not all; method: immunoSEQ multiplex PCR. The data show 200,000 or so clones, around 92% seen once. Sequenced material: peripheral blood, taken on day 0 of AZD1222 vaccination. The receptors were gathered from an adult in good health.

The chain recombines TRBV2 with TRBJ2-7; D call uncertain. CDR3 size: 14 residues. Per the germline V gene, CDR1 is SNHLY and CDR2 is FYNNEI. Trimming removed 3 bases at V and 6 bases at J, with 15 bases between. Here the CDR3 DNA reads TGTGCCAGCAGTGATGCCAGCTTCTCGGGCGAGCAGTACTTC. Translated, it gives CASSDASFSGEQYF.

The chain uses TRBV5-1 and TRBJ2-7; D tentatively fits TRBD1 or TRBD2 (5 bases each). The germline V and J ends were trimmed by 4 bases and 7 bases, with 18 bases remaining between them. Germline V gene lookup returns CDR1 SGHRS and CDR2 YFSETQ. The CDR3 totals 14 residues. The CDR3 region has the DNA TGCGCCAGCAGCCTTAAAACAGGACTGACTGAGCAGTACTTC. It encodes CASSLKTGLTEQYF.

V is TRBV10-2 and J is TRBJ1-2; D is unclear. CDR3 size: 13 residues. Germline lookup yields CDR1 WSHSY and CDR2 SAAADI. V dropped 4 bases and J dropped 0 bases, with 6 bases sitting between them. The CDR3 region has the DNA TGCGCCAGCAGTGCGGTATCTAACTATGGCTACACCTTC. It codes for CASSAVSNYGYTF.

The chain uses TRBV19 and TRBJ2-2; tentative D call: TRBD1 (6 bases). Trimming cost V 4 bases and J 5 bases, with 11 bases left between them. The germline gives CDR1 LNHDA, CDR2 SQIVND (reference sequence). CDR3 length: 14 amino acids. The CDR3 is CASSNTGRTGELFF. The DNA for the CDR3 is TGTGCCAGTAGTAACACAGGGCGGACCGGGGAGCTGTTTTTT.

The chain links TRBV19 to TRBJ2-5; 12 bases match TRBD2. The CDR3 is 16 amino acids. Unmatched junction bases numbered 9, after V lost 6 bases and J lost 4 bases. CDR1 is LNHDA, CDR2 SQIVND, per germline (reference sequence). The CDR3 DNA follows: TGTGCCAGTAGATCTCTAGCGGGAGGGAGGAGAGAGACCCAGTACTTC. Amino acid sequence: CASRSLAGGRRETQYF.

This chain connects TRBV3-1 (or the pseudogene TRBV3-2) to TRBJ2-2; the match to TRBD2 covers 7 bases. This CDR3 contains 17 residues. J gave up 4 bases and V 2 bases, and 10 bases lay outside the gene matches. CDR1 LGHDT and CDR2 YNNKEL come from the germline V gene (reference sequence). The CDR3 is CASSQLRWEGPTGELFF. The CDR3 region has the DNA TGTGCCAGCAGCCAACTCCGGTGGGAGGGACCCACCGGGGAGCTGTTTTTT.

V gene TRBV9 combines with J gene TRBJ1-6; tentative D call: TRBD1 (6 bases). Germline V CDR1 and CDR2: SGDLS, YYNGEE. The CDR3 consists of 15 residues. Trimming left V 2 bases short and J 7 bases short, with 13 bases between. CDR3 in amino acids: CASSVLGAKNSPLHF. CDR3 nucleotides: TGTGCCAGCAGCGTGCTGGGGGCGAAGAATTCACCCCTCCACTTT.

The rearrangement uses TRBV5-1 and TRBJ1-5; weak D call: TRBD1 (6 bases). The CDR3 extends over 20 amino acids. Germline loops: CDR1 SGHRS, CDR2 YFSETQ. V lost 3 bases and J lost 1, with 26 bases in between. CDR3 DNA sequence: TGCGCCAGCAGCTCCCACCTCATACAGGGATTGAAGGGGAGCAATCAGCCCCAGCATTTT. Translated, it gives CASSSHLIQGLKGSNQPQHF.

This chain links TRBV9 with TRBJ2-7, with 15 bases fitting TRBD2. CDR3 size: 18 residues. The V and J ends lost 0 bases and 6 bases, in that order; junction bases with no gene match: 10. CDR1 is SGDLS, CDR2 YYNGEE, per germline. CDR3 coding DNA: TGTGCCAGCAGCGTAGCTGGGACTAGCGGGAGGATCCGTCTCGAGCAGTACTTC. Its translation: CASSVAGTSGRIRLEQYF.

V gene TRBV20-1 combines with J gene TRBJ1-1, with D unclear. In germline, CDR1 is DFQATT, CDR2 SNEGSKA (reference sequence). V was clipped by 3 bases and J by 1 base, with 15 bases between them. The CDR3 runs 15 residues. The CDR3 spells CSASLSGFANTEAFF. The CDR3 nucleotides read TGCAGTGCTAGTTTATCTGGGTTCGCGAACACTGAAGCTTTCTTT.

The chain is built from TRBV5-1 and TRBJ1-4; D unresolved. Germline-derived CDR1 and CDR2 are SGHRS and YFSETQ. The V end was cut by 4 bases, the J end by 7 bases, with 14 bases between. The CDR3 sequence is 14 residues long. CDR3 nucleotide sequence: TGCGCCAGCAGCGTGAGGACGGAGGGTGAAAAACTGTTTTTT. It specifies CASSVRTEGEKLFF. Full variable domain (outside the CDR3, taken from reference TRBV5-1 and TRBJ1-4): KAGVTQTPRYLIKTRGQQVTLSCSPISGHRSVSWYQQTPGQGLQFLFEYFSETQRNKGNFPGRFSGRQFSNSRSEMNVSTLELGDSALYLCASSVRTEGEKLFFGSGTQLSVL.

V is TRBV5-1 and J is TRBJ2-3, with a tentative D call TRBD2 (6 bases). This CDR3 is built from 17 residues. Trimming shortened V by 7 bases and J by 4 bases, and 25 bases separated the two germline ends. Germline CDR1 is SGHRS and CDR2 is YFSETQ. CDR3 loop: CASQEAGVGSTADTQYF. CDR3 coding DNA: TGCGCCAGCCAGGAAGCGGGTGTAGGGAGCACCGCAGATACGCAGTATTTT. Looking up the rest from reference TRBV5-1 and TRBJ2-3 gives the full variable domain: KAGVTQTPRYLIKTRGQQVTLSCSPISGHRSVSWYQQTPGQGLQFLFEYFSETQRNKGNFPGRFSGRQFSNSRSEMNVSTLELGDSALYLCASQEAGVGSTADTQYFGPGTRLTVL.

The chain joins TRBV7-2 to TRBJ1-2, with D unclear. CDR1 and CDR2 (germline): SGHTA, FQGNSA. Trimming shortened V by 3 bases and J by 7 bases, and 12 bases separated the two germline ends. The CDR3 is 13 amino acids. The CDR3 bases are TGTGCCAGCAGCTTTACCTCATTGGCTGGCTACACCTTC. Its translation: CASSFTSLAGYTF. Full variable domain (remainder filled in from reference TRBV7-2 and TRBJ1-2): GAGVSQSPSNKVTEKGKDVELRCDPISGHTALYWYRQSLGQGLEFLIYFQGNSAPDKSGLPSDRFSAERTGGSVSTLTIQRTQQEDSAVYLCASSFTSLAGYTFGSGTRLTVV.

The chain joins TRBV28 to TRBJ1-2, with 8 bases aligning to TRBD1. The germline gives CDR1 MDHEN, CDR2 SYDVKM. V lost 5 bases to trimming and J lost 4 bases; unmatched junction nucleotides: 6. The CDR3 has 14 amino acids. The CDR3 region has the DNA TGTGCCAGCAGTAAAGGACAGGGCATCTATGGCTACACCTTC. It yields the protein CASSKGQGIYGYTF.

V is TRBV30 and J is TRBJ1-5; D possibly corresponds to TRBD1 (5 bases). CDR3 length: 13 amino acids. Germline V lookup: CDR1 GTSNPN, CDR2 SVGIG (reference sequence). V gave up 0 bases and J gave up 5 bases, with 8 bases separating them. The DNA of the CDR3 is TGTGCCTGGAGTGTGCAGGGTCATCAGCCCCAGCATTTT. This gives the protein CAWSVQGHQPQHF.

This rearrangement joins TRBV2 to TRBJ1-1; D might be TRBD1 (6 bases). The CDR3 covers 16 residues. V was cut by 6 bases and J by 2 bases, with 19 bases left in between. CDR1 SNHLY and CDR2 FYNNEI come from the germline V gene. CDR3 residues: CASRETRIRGNTEAFF. For the CDR3, the DNA is TGTGCCAGCAGGGAGACCCGTATCAGGGGAAACACTGAAGCTTTCTTT.

The V gene is TRBV27, the J gene TRBJ2-6, with no clear D. This CDR3 has 15 amino acids. The V and J ends lost 5 bases and 0 bases respectively, with 8 bases between them. From germline, CDR1 is MNHEY and CDR2 SMNVEV (reference sequence). This chain's CDR3 is CASSPSYSGANVLTF. The CDR3, as DNA: TGTGCCAGCAGTCCCAGCTACTCTGGGGCCAACGTCCTGACTTTC.

This chain connects TRBV9 to TRBJ2-2; the match to TRBD2 covers 11 bases. V was pared by 1 base and J by 0 bases, with 5 bases of the junction left unmatched. CDR1 and CDR2 from the germline V gene are SGDLS and YYNGEE. This CDR3 is built from 18 residues. The CDR3 coding sequence is TGTGCCAGCAGCGTACGACTAGCGGGATCAACGAACACCGGGGAGCTGTTTTTT. It is translated as CASSVRLAGSTNTGELFF. Full variable domain (missing parts from reference TRBV9 and TRBJ2-2): DSGVTQTPKHLITATGQRVTLRCSPRSGDLSVYWYQQSLDQGLQFLIQYYNGEERAKGNILERFSAQQFPDLHSELNLSSLELGDSALYFCASSVRLAGSTNTGELFFGEGSRLTVL.

The chain has TRBV7-2 and TRBJ1-2; D ambiguous. Germline CDR1 reads SGHTA; CDR2 reads FQGNSA. The V and J ends lost 1 base and 2 bases respectively, with 11 bases between them. This CDR3 has 15 amino acids. Here the CDR3 DNA reads TGTGCCAGCAGCTTAGTAGGCGGCACAAACTATGGCTACACCTTC. Translation gives CASSLVGGTNYGYTF.

The V gene is TRBV2, the J gene TRBJ2-5, with 10 nucleotides matching TRBD1. V shed 5 bases and J 0 bases; nucleotides not matched to a gene: 3. Germline V gene sequence: CDR1 SNHLY, CDR2 FYNNEI. The CDR3 is 15 residues long. CDR3 protein: CASSRDRGYQETQYF. CDR3 sequence (DNA): TGTGCCAGCAGTCGGGACAGGGGCTACCAAGAGACCCAGTACTTC.

The chain links TRBV11-2 to TRBJ2-1; 10 bases align to TRBD2. V lost 2 bases, J lost 9 bases, and 7 bases stayed unmatched. The germline V gene encodes CDR1 SGHAT and CDR2 FQNNGV. This CDR3 spans 15 amino acids. The CDR3, as DNA: TGTGCCAGCAGCTTACTACTAGCGGGGAACAGTGAGCAGTTCTTC. It yields the protein CASSLLLAGNSEQFF.

V usage is TRBV2 and J usage is TRBJ2-7; D gene ambiguous. V was pared by 4 bases and J by 2 bases, with 9 bases between. In germline, CDR1 is SNHLY, CDR2 FYNNEI. The CDR3 consists of 13 residues. The CDR3 sequence: CASSGPRPYEQYF. The CDR3 DNA is TGTGCCAGCAGTGGTCCGCGTCCCTACGAGCAGTACTTC.

V usage is TRBV27 and J usage is TRBJ1-1; D ambiguous. Per germline, CDR1 MNHEY and CDR2 SMNVEV (reference sequence). The CDR3 sequence is 13 residues long. V lost 0 bases to trimming and J lost 5 bases, with 7 bases between them. The CDR3 sequence: CASSLSKLTEAFF. CDR3 DNA sequence: TGTGCCAGCAGTTTATCGAAGTTGACTGAAGCTTTCTTT.

The rearrangement uses TRBV7-9 and TRBJ1-4, with 9 nucleotides matching TRBD1. Trimming removed 5 bases from V and 3 bases from J; junction bases left unmatched: 7. Germline CDR1 SEHNR, CDR2 FQNEAQ (reference sequence). This CDR3 contains 16 residues. CDR3 bases: TGTGCCAGCAGCAAAACAGGGGGCAAAGCTAATGAAAAACTGTTTTTT. It encodes CASSKTGGKANEKLFF.

The genes are TRBV18 and TRBJ2-1, with a weak D call TRBD2 (6 bases). V was clipped by 2 bases and J by 9 bases, with 14 bases between them. Germline V lookup: CDR1 KGHSH, CDR2 LQKENI. The CDR3 sequence is 14 residues long. The CDR3 DNA sequence: TGTGCCAGCTCACCAGCCCGGGAGTGGGGTGAGCAGTTCTTC. Protein sequence: CASSPAREWGEQFF.

The J gene is TRBJ2-2, the V gene TRBV29-1; 7 nucleotides align to TRBD2. The germline V gene encodes CDR1 SQVTM and CDR2 ANQGSEA. V was clipped by 6 bases and J by 4 bases; unmatched bases: 5. The length of the CDR3 is 13 residues. CDR3 sequence (DNA): TGCAGCGTCGGGGGGTTCGGCACCGGGGAGCTGTTTTTT. This translates into CSVGGFGTGELFF.